The entry below gives a single T cell receptor (beta chain) sequence along with its context. Following RNA extraction, reverse transcription yielded cDNA that acted as the sequencing template. Generated by immunoSEQ multiplex PCR, the TCRdb table keeps only in-frame clones and is missing some. The sample carries about 160,000 clones, less than 70% recorded once. Specified treatment: oral pan-JAK inhibitor, 5-10 mg twice daily. This entry comes from a study of CD8+ T cells in alopecia areata. Looked up from germline, CDR1 is SQVTM and CDR2 is ANQGSEA. This CDR3 is built from 15 residues. V trimming: 4 bases; J trimming: 4 bases; junction bases outside the gene matches: 10.

Sample: CD4+ T cells sorted from blood, taken at week 4, from a patient treated with tofacitinib. The sequence was collected from a human donor with alopecia areata. V is TRBV29-1 and J is TRBJ1-1; TRBD1 agrees at 9 bases. The CDR3, as DNA: TGCAGCGTTGCGCCGGGGACAGGGTCCGCCACTGAAGCTTTCTTT. Protein sequence: CSVAPGTGSATEAFF.